Listed below are T cell receptor beta chains from one sample, sequenced in a study of T cells in Graves' hyperthyroidism and ophthalmopathy. TCRdb re-called the multiplex PCR reads through MiXCR, storing one row per CDR3 protein. Among under 400,000 distinct CDR3 sequences listed, roughly 20% were seen once. Material for sequencing was blood. All receptors derive from a woman aged 50 to 60 with Graves' hyperthyroidism. Each CDR3 is given with its conserved first and last residue. D genes are given only for firm matches. The size of a clone is reported for some rows only, either as once, few or many, or as a class for expanded clones.

d_gene,j_gene,v_gene,abundance,CDR3aa,CDR3nt
NA,TRBJ2-1,TRBV7-2,few,CASSSWTLSSYNEQFF,TGTGCCAGCAGCTCCTGGACACTCTCATCCTACAATGAGCAGTTCTTC
TRBD1,TRBJ2-3,TRBV12-3/TRBV12-4,NA,CASSFGTEGGTDTQYF,TGTGCCAGCAGTTTTGGGACAGAGGGCGGCACAGATACGCAGTATTTT
TRBD1,TRBJ1-5,TRBV30,few,CAWSSTGEQPQHF,TGTGCCTGGAGCTCTACAGGGGAACAGCCCCAGCATTTT
NA,TRBJ2-1,TRBV20-1,NA,CSARDPRWYNEQFF,TGCAGTGCTAGAGATCCAAGATGGTACAATGAGCAGTTCTTC
TRBD1,TRBJ2-2,TRBV9,NA,CASSVELRGTGPNTGELFF,TGTGCCAGCAGCGTAGAATTGCGGGGGACAGGGCCGAACACCGGGGAGCTGTTTTTT
TRBD2,TRBJ2-3,TRBV3-1,many,CASARGESDTQYF,TGTGCCAGCGCACGGGGGGAATCAGATACGCAGTATTTT
TRBD1,TRBJ1-1,TRBV19,NA,CASSIPGQEPQGTEAFF,TGTGCCAGTAGTATCCCGGGACAGGAACCTCAAGGCACTGAAGCTTTCTTT
NA,TRBJ2-3,TRBV15,few,CATSRPHQSDTQYF,TGTGCCACCAGCAGACCCCATCAGTCAGATACGCAGTATTTT
TRBD1,TRBJ1-4,TRBV20-1,NA,CSAFDRGRGKLFF,TGCAGTGCTTTTGACAGGGGAAGAGGAAAACTGTTTTTT
NA,TRBJ1-1,TRBV10-1,many,CASSGQANTEAFF,TGCGCCAGCAGTGGACAGGCGAACACTGAAGCTTTCTTT
TRBD1,TRBJ2-3,TRBV11-2,many,CGDRGNADTQYF,TGTGGCGACAGGGGGAACGCAGATACGCAGTATTTT
NA,TRBJ2-5,TRBV29-1,NA,CSVAQQETQYF,TGCAGCGTTGCACAGCAAGAGACCCAGTACTTC
NA,TRBJ1-1,TRBV7-8,many,CASSLAGWPTEAFF,TGTGCCAGCAGCTTAGCGGGGTGGCCCACTGAAGCTTTCTTT
TRBD1,TRBJ2-7,TRBV6-1,many,CASSRYGQGNYEQYF,TGTGCCAGCAGTCGATATGGACAGGGGAACTACGAGCAGTACTTC
NA,TRBJ2-7,TRBV7-9,NA,CASSRGPSDEQYF,TGTGCCAGCAGCCGGGGTCCAAGCGACGAGCAGTACTTC
TRBD2,TRBJ2-3,TRBV30,NA,CAWSAGLAVDTQYF,TGTGCCTGGAGTGCGGGACTAGCGGTAGATACGCAGTATTTT
NA,TRBJ2-5,TRBV12-3/TRBV12-4,many,CASSLQGTETQYF,TGTGCCAGCAGTTTGCAGGGTACGGAGACCCAGTACTTC
NA,TRBJ2-5,TRBV20-1,many,CSAEAAGKETQYF,TGCAGTGCTGAGGCGGCAGGGAAAGAGACCCAGTACTTC
NA,TRBJ1-1,TRBV10-3,NA,CAISESRSGSTEAFF,TGTGCCATCAGTGAGTCCCGGTCAGGGTCCACTGAAGCTTTCTTT
NA,TRBJ1-2,TRBV18,many,CASSPPGLLNYGYTF,TGTGCCAGCTCACCACCGGGTCTCCTTAACTATGGCTACACCTTC
NA,TRBJ2-3,TRBV7-9,few,CASSAAAASTDTQYF,TGTGCCAGCAGCGCCGCGGCAGCTAGCACAGATACGCAGTATTTT
TRBD1,TRBJ2-1,TRBV3-1,NA,CATHNRGTYNEQFF,TGTGCCACACACAACAGGGGTACCTACAATGAGCAGTTCTTC
TRBD2,TRBJ2-7,TRBV29-1,few,CSVRGGNRPYYEQYF,TGCAGCGTCCGCGGGGGGAACCGACCGTACTACGAGCAGTACTTC
NA,TRBJ1-1,TRBV6-2/TRBV6-3,NA,CASSYSGRANTEAFF,TGTGCCAGCAGTTACTCGGGCAGGGCGAACACTGAAGCTTTCTTT
NA,TRBJ1-3,TRBV12-3/TRBV12-4,many,CATGGNTIYF,TGTGCAACGGGTGGAAACACCATATATTTT
NA,TRBJ2-1,TRBV28,NA,CASSFPQLVGNEQFF,TGTGCCAGCAGTTTCCCTCAGCTTGTGGGGAATGAGCAGTTCTTC
TRBD1,TRBJ2-7,TRBV4-1,few,CASSQGDRFEQYF,TGCGCCAGCAGCCAAGGGGACAGGTTCGAGCAGTACTTC
NA,TRBJ2-5,TRBV6-1,many,CASSSRDGETQYF,TGTGCCAGCAGTTCCCGGGACGGAGAGACCCAGTACTTC
TRBD2,TRBJ2-1,TRBV12-3/TRBV12-4,NA,CASNRRTSTSGGAYNEQFF,TGTGCCAGCAACCGACGCACATCGACTAGCGGGGGGGCCTACAATGAGCAGTTCTTC
TRBD1,TRBJ1-6,TRBV20-1,many,CSAREPTGSNSPLHF,TGCAGTGCTAGGGAACCGACAGGGAGTAATTCACCCCTCCACTTT
NA,TRBJ1-5,TRBV9,NA,CASSVGGSSQPQHF,TGTGCCAGCAGCGTAGGGGGCTCGAGTCAGCCCCAGCATTTT
NA,TRBJ2-7,TRBV6-1,many,CASNLRTERSYEQYF,TGTGCCAGCAATCTGCGGACAGAGCGCTCCTACGAGCAGTACTTC
TRBD1,TRBJ1-1,TRBV5-8,many,CASSWAGGTEAFF,TGTGCCAGCAGCTGGGCAGGGGGCACTGAAGCTTTCTTT
NA,TRBJ2-1,TRBV30,few,CAWREGLSYNEQFF,TGTGCCTGGAGAGAAGGACTGTCCTACAATGAGCAGTTCTTC
TRBD2,TRBJ2-1,TRBV6-2/TRBV6-3,many,CASSYSTSGRFYNEQFF,TGTGCCAGCAGTTACTCGACCAGCGGGAGGTTCTACAATGAGCAGTTCTTC
NA,TRBJ2-1,TRBV9,NA,CASSVRGGRDNEQFF,TGTGCCAGCAGCGTAAGAGGGGGACGGGACAATGAGCAGTTCTTC
NA,TRBJ1-3,TRBV12-3/TRBV12-4,few,CASSSSFGVDTIYF,TGTGCCAGCAGTTCATCGTTCGGGGTGGACACCATATATTTT
NA,TRBJ1-2,TRBV28,many,CASSLAGRTGYTF,TGTGCCAGCAGTTTAGCAGGGCGAACGGGCTACACCTTC
TRBD1,TRBJ2-5,TRBV15,many,CATSRPTGQGQETQYF,TGTGCCACCAGCAGACCGACCGGACAGGGCCAAGAGACCCAGTACTTC
NA,TRBJ2-2,TRBV3-1,many,CASSQDLRLTGELFF,TGTGCCAGCAGCCAAGATTTGAGACTCACCGGGGAGCTGTTTTTT
NA,TRBJ1-6,TRBV10-3,NA,CAISDKGNSPLHF,TGTGCCATCAGTGATAAGGGGAATTCACCCCTCCACTTT
NA,TRBJ2-1,TRBV3-1,few,CASSQEIAGSYNEQFF,TGTGCCAGCAGCCAAGAAATTGCGGGCTCCTACAATGAGCAGTTCTTC
NA,TRBJ1-4,TRBV29-1,few,CSALGGNEKLFF,TGCAGCGCCTTGGGGGGTAACGAAAAACTGTTTTTT
TRBD1,TRBJ1-2,TRBV11-3,NA,CASSSSPGTGANYGYTF,TGTGCCAGCAGCTCGAGCCCCGGGACAGGAGCCAACTATGGCTACACCTTC
NA,TRBJ2-1,TRBV5-1,many,CATSSQGDGGDEQFF,TGCGCCACCTCTTCGCAAGGGGACGGCGGGGATGAGCAGTTCTTC
TRBD2,TRBJ2-1,TRBV3-1,many,CASSQALAGGEQFF,TGTGCCAGCAGCCAAGCTCTAGCGGGGGGTGAGCAGTTCTTC
NA,TRBJ2-5,TRBV20-1,many,CSAGVSVGKETQYF,TGCAGTGCTGGTGTATCGGTGGGGAAAGAGACCCAGTACTTC
TRBD1,TRBJ2-5,TRBV3-1,many,CASSLDGQGFLETQYF,TGTGCCAGCAGCCTCGACGGACAGGGGTTTCTGGAGACCCAGTACTTC
NA,TRBJ1-1,TRBV19,few,CASSPLGFTEAFF,TGTGCCAGTAGCCCGTTGGGATTCACTGAAGCTTTCTTT
NA,TRBJ2-2,TRBV18,few,CASSPEMIANTGELFF,TGTGCCAGCTCCCCTGAGATGATCGCGAACACCGGGGAGCTGTTTTTT
NA,TRBJ2-2,TRBV5-5,NA,CASSLEGPGELFF,TGTGCCAGCAGCTTGGAGGGCCCCGGGGAGCTGTTTTTT
NA,TRBJ2-2,TRBV18,few,CASSPPMGNTGELFF,TGTGCCAGCTCACCACCGATGGGGAACACCGGGGAGCTGTTTTTT
TRBD2,TRBJ2-4,TRBV11-2,few,CASSQGLAEAKNIQYF,TGTGCCAGCAGCCAGGGACTAGCGGAAGCCAAAAACATTCAGTACTTC
NA,TRBJ2-7,TRBV5-1,many,CACSVAGTDYEQYF,TGCGCCTGCAGCGTCGCCGGGACGGACTACGAGCAGTACTTC
NA,TRBJ2-2,TRBV4-1,NA,CASSQVVGMNTGELFF,TGCGCCAGCAGCCAAGTCGTTGGCATGAACACCGGGGAGCTGTTTTTT
NA,TRBJ2-3,TRBV20-1,many,CSARVALISADTQYF,TGCAGTGCTAGAGTAGCACTCATCTCTGCAGATACGCAGTATTTT
TRBD2,TRBJ2-1,TRBV6-1,many,CASSLAGGTYNEQFF,TGTGCCAGCAGTCTAGCGGGAGGAACCTACAATGAGCAGTTCTTC
NA,TRBJ2-7,TRBV27,few,CASSLSGGHGEQYF,TGTGCCAGCAGTTTATCTGGGGGGCACGGCGAGCAGTACTTC
NA,TRBJ1-1,TRBV10-2,many,CASSERGYTEAFF,TGCGCCAGCAGTGAGAGGGGATACACTGAAGCTTTCTTT
TRBD1,TRBJ2-1,TRBV7-6,many,CASSPGSSGTGPYNEQFF,TGTGCCAGCAGCCCGGGCTCGTCAGGGACAGGGCCCTACAATGAGCAGTTCTTC